Below are 23 T cell receptor beta chains sequenced from a single sample in a study of graft-versus-host responses after intestinal transplantation. The repertoire was sequenced with immunoSEQ multiplex PCR; TCRdb's copy has only in-frame clones and lacks some. The sample consists of over 40,000 clones, 85% to 95% of them appearing once. The sequencing used PBMCs, collected roughly 860 days after a first intestinal transplant, on the day of a second. These TCRs come from a human patient who received an intestinal transplant, so some T cells may come from the graft donor.

V is TRBV30 and J is TRBJ2-7; TRBD1 is a possible D gene (5 bases). The CDR3 spans 11 residues. V gave up 3 bases and J gave up 12 bases, with 15 bases separating them. Germline loops: CDR1 GTSNPN, CDR2 SVGIG (reference sequence). This chain's CDR3 is CAWRKGQILYF. In DNA form, the CDR3 reads TGTGCCTGGAGAAAGGGGCAGATCCTGTACTTC. The variable domain in full, with the rest retrieved from reference TRBV30 and TRBJ2-7, is SQTIHQWPATLVQPVGSPLSLECTVEGTSNPNLYWYRQAAGRGLQLLFYSVGIGQISSEVPQNLSASRPQDRQFILSSKKLLLSDSGFYLCAWRKGQILYFGPGTRLTVT.

The chain employs TRBV10-2 and TRBJ2-1; possibly TRBD2 for D (5 bases). Trimming cost V 6 bases and J 7 bases, with 16 bases left between them. Germline CDR1 WSHSY, CDR2 SAAADI. The CDR3 covers 14 residues. CDR3 nucleotides: TGCGCCAGCAGGTTACTAGGCCCATGGAATGAGCAGTTCTTC. It translates to CASRLLGPWNEQFF.

The gene calls are TRBV2 and TRBJ2-5; 7 nucleotides agree with TRBD1. The V segment lost 8 bases and the J segment 1 base; nucleotides outside the gene matches: 4. The CDR3 is 13 amino acids. Germline CDR1 is SNHLY and CDR2 is FYNNEI. CDR3 sequence (DNA): TGTGCCAGCGCTGGACAGGTCCAAGAGACCCAGTACTTC. Protein: CASAGQVQETQYF.

The J gene is TRBJ1-1, the V gene TRBV27; 8 bases are a match to TRBD1. This CDR3 contains 16 residues. The V gene's germline CDR1 is MNHEY and CDR2 SMNVEV (reference sequence). J lost 1 base, V lost 5 bases, and 9 bases had no gene match. The CDR3 coding sequence is TGTGCCAGCAGTATCCACAGGGGGGACGGGAACACTGAAGCTTTCTTT. Its translation: CASSIHRGDGNTEAFF.

V and J are TRBV10-3 and TRBJ1-1; 11 nucleotides line up with TRBD1. This CDR3 comprises 15 residues. Germline lookup yields CDR1 ENHRY and CDR2 SYGVKD. After removal of 3 bases from V and 4 bases from J, the junction contained 4 bases not matched to a gene. The CDR3 region is CAISDPGTGGTEAFF. As DNA, the CDR3 is TGTGCCATCAGTGATCCCGGGACAGGGGGCACTGAAGCTTTCTTT.

This chain uses TRBV9 with TRBJ1-2; tentatively, D is TRBD1 (5 bases). Between the trimmed V and J ends, which lost 0 bases and 7 bases, there was a span of 10 bases. The CDR3 is made up of 13 amino acids. The germline V gene encodes CDR1 SGDLS and CDR2 YYNGEE. As DNA, the CDR3 is TGTGCCAGCAGCGTAGGAGGAGGGGTTGGCTACACCTTC. This sequence encodes CASSVGGGVGYTF.

The chain uses TRBV6-5 and TRBJ2-1, with D unresolved. Germline values: CDR1 MNHEY, CDR2 SVGAGI. The CDR3 spans 13 residues. Between the trimmed V and J ends, which lost 3 bases and 7 bases, there was a span of 10 bases. The CDR3 is CASSYNPVNEQFF. The CDR3 DNA reads as TGTGCCAGCAGTTATAATCCAGTGAATGAGCAGTTCTTC.

The chain links TRBV2 to TRBJ2-1, with 8 bases matching TRBD2. The CDR3 is 17 residues long. Germline assignment: CDR1 SNHLY and CDR2 FYNNEI. With V trimmed by 3 bases and J by 0 bases, 7 bases remained unmatched. The CDR3 loop reads CASSEDSGTSSYNEQFF. The CDR3 DNA reads as TGTGCCAGCAGTGAGGACTCCGGGACTAGCTCCTACAATGAGCAGTTCTTC.

V is TRBV27 and J is TRBJ1-5; 8 bases agree with TRBD1. This CDR3 has 14 amino acids. After removal of 6 bases from V and 6 bases from J, the junction contained 7 bases not matched to a gene. Germline V lookup: CDR1 MNHEY, CDR2 SMNVEV (reference sequence). The CDR3: CASSPTGDSQPQHF. DNA for the CDR3: TGTGCCAGCAGCCCGACAGGGGATAGTCAGCCCCAGCATTTT.

The CDR3 bases are TGCGCCAGCAGCTTGAAAGCGGGAGGCATCACAGATACGCAGTATTTT. Protein: CASSLKAGGITDTQYF. This chain links TRBV5-1 with TRBJ2-3; 9 bases agree with TRBD2. The CDR3 length is 16 residues. J was trimmed by 2 bases and V by 1 base; bases with no gene match: 5. CDR1 SGHRS and CDR2 YFSETQ come from the germline V gene.

J is TRBJ1-1 and V is TRBV5-4; a weak D match, TRBD1 (5 bases). CDR3 size: 13 residues. The germline V and J ends were trimmed by 1 base and 6 bases, with 10 bases remaining between them. Germline-derived CDR1 and CDR2 are SGHNT and YYREEE (reference sequence). This CDR3 reads CASSLLGAPEAFF. CDR3 DNA sequence: TGTGCCAGCAGCTTGTTAGGGGCCCCTGAAGCTTTCTTT.

The chain joins TRBV4-1 to TRBJ2-5; possible D gene TRBD1, 5 bases. V dropped 1 base and J dropped 3 bases, with 9 bases sitting between them. There are 14 residues in the CDR3. Germline lookup yields CDR1 MGHRA and CDR2 YSYEKL. The CDR3, as DNA: TGCGCCAGCAGCCAAGGACAGATAAAAGAGACCCAGTACTTC. This gives the protein CASSQGQIKETQYF.

V usage is TRBV30 and J usage is TRBJ2-1, with 9 positions matching TRBD2. This CDR3 spans 15 amino acids. V lost 7 bases and J lost 0; bases outside the gene matches: 7. Germline assignment: CDR1 GTSNPN and CDR2 SVGIG (reference sequence). This CDR3 is CASHSGSGSYNEQFF. CDR3 sequence (DNA): TGTGCCTCCCATAGCGGGAGCGGCTCCTACAATGAGCAGTTCTTC.

The chain recombines TRBV7-2 with TRBJ2-7; 8 bases line up with TRBD2. Germline lookup yields CDR1 SGHTA and CDR2 FQGNSA. The CDR3 length is 13 residues. With V trimmed by 5 bases and J by 9 bases, 9 bases remained unmatched. Here the CDR3 reads CASSGSGGVGQYF. CDR3 nucleotide sequence: TGTGCCAGCAGCGGGTCCGGGGGGGTAGGGCAGTACTTC.

The chain employs TRBV9 and TRBJ2-2; 10 nucleotides align to TRBD2. CDR1 and CDR2 (germline): SGDLS, YYNGEE. V shed 2 bases, J shed 1 base, and the junction held 8 bases outside the gene matches. This CDR3 is built from 18 residues. CDR3 sequence (DNA): TGTGCCAGCAGCGTTTTCGCTAGCGGGAGTGGGAACACCGGGGAGCTGTTTTTT. It yields the protein CASSVFASGSGNTGELFF.

The CDR3 sequence: CASGKTGGFITEAFF. The CDR3 DNA follows: TGTGCTAGTGGTAAGACAGGGGGATTTATCACTGAAGCTTTCTTT. The V and J genes are TRBV12-5 and TRBJ1-1, with 9 bases lining up with TRBD1. V gave up 5 bases and J gave up 4 bases; unmatched junction bases: 8. The CDR3 is 15 amino acids. The germline CDR1 and CDR2 sequences are LGHNT and FRNRAP. Variable domain in full (rest from reference TRBV12-5 and TRBJ1-1): DARVTQTPRHKVTEMGQEVTMRCQPILGHNTVFWYRQTMMQGLELLAYFRNRAPLDDSGMPKDRFSAEMPDATLATLKIQPSEPRDSAVYFCASGKTGGFITEAFFGQGTRLTVV.

This clone was seen only a few times. The chain joins TRBV6-1 to TRBJ2-3; TRBD2 matches 15 bases. With 4 bases clipped from V and 4 bases from J, the junction kept 0 bases outside the gene matches. Germline CDR1 is MNHNS and CDR2 is SASEGT. The length of the CDR3 is 15 residues. The DNA of the CDR3 is TGTGCCAGCAGTGGGACTAGCGGGGGGGCAGATACGCAGTATTTT. This translates into CASSGTSGGADTQYF.

The chain is built from TRBV2 and TRBJ2-6; D might be TRBD1 or TRBD2, each matching 6 bases. This CDR3 has 16 residues. Germline V gives CDR1 SNHLY, CDR2 FYNNEI. Trimming shortened V by 9 bases and J by 0 bases, and 15 bases separated the two germline ends. CDR3 sequence: CAREGGMRSGANVLTF. CDR3 sequence (DNA): TGTGCCAGGGAGGGGGGAATGCGCTCTGGGGCCAACGTCCTGACTTTC.

The V and J genes are TRBV6-5 and TRBJ1-4; 9 nucleotides match TRBD1. The trim removed 6 bases at V and 6 bases at J, leaving 5 bases unmatched. Germline assignment: CDR1 MNHEY and CDR2 SVGAGI. The CDR3 length is 14 residues. DNA of the CDR3: TGTGCCAGCAGGGAAACAGGGGGCGATGAAAAACTGTTTTTT. The encoded protein is CASRETGGDEKLFF.

The J gene is TRBJ2-1, the V gene TRBV10-1, with 14 nucleotides matching TRBD2. The CDR3 has 17 amino acids. The germline gives CDR1 WNHNN, CDR2 SYGVQD (reference sequence). J was trimmed by 7 bases and V by 1 base; bases with no gene match: 6. CDR3 region: CASSEYTGTSGRNEQFF. The DNA of the CDR3 is TGCGCCAGCAGTGAGTACACCGGGACTAGCGGGAGAAATGAGCAGTTCTTC.

This rearrangement joins TRBV6-6 to TRBJ2-7; 8 nucleotides line up with TRBD2. The V and J ends lost 4 bases and 2 bases, in that order; junction bases with no gene match: 4. Germline V gene data show CDR1 as MNHNY and CDR2 as SVGAGI (reference sequence). The CDR3 sequence is 14 residues long. The CDR3 sequence: CASSLAGGTYEQYF. CDR3 sequence (DNA): TGTGCCAGCAGTTTGGCGGGAGGCACCTACGAGCAGTACTTC.

This rearrangement joins TRBV18 to TRBJ2-1; D gene unclear. Germline V CDR1 and CDR2: KGHSH, LQKENI. The length of the CDR3 is 15 residues. V was cut by 3 bases and J by 1 base, with 10 bases left in between. In nucleotides, the CDR3 is TGTGCCAGCTCACCGCCTAGTGGGTCCTACAATGAGCAGTTCTTC. This gives the protein CASSPPSGSYNEQFF.

The V call is TRBV30, the J call TRBJ2-7; D gene uncertain. The CDR3 totals 12 residues. Trimming pared 2 bases from V and 6 bases from J, leaving 11 bases between. Germline lookup yields CDR1 GTSNPN and CDR2 SVGIG (reference sequence). The CDR3 DNA reads TGTGCCTGGAGTCTCGGTTTTGGCGAGCAGTACTTC. Its translation is CAWSLGFGEQYF.